The TCR beta chain described here comes from a study of control samples from healthy donors and cancer patients. Clones were read by immunoSEQ multiplex PCR, and TCRdb kept only the in-frame ones, dropping some. The sample has 85,000 to 100,000 clones, approximately 95% seen once. This CDR3 is built from 14 residues. Trimming left V 5 bases short and J 3 bases short, with 13 bases between. Per germline, CDR1 MGHDK and CDR2 SYGVNS. The TCR originated in a man younger than 30 in good health. The material sequenced was blood. This chain connects TRBV25-1 to TRBJ1-2; perhaps TRBD1 as D (5 bases). CDR3 protein: CASSSRGGYYGYTF. CDR3 DNA sequence: TGTGCCAGCAGTTCTAGGGGTGGATACTATGGCTACACCTTC.